These T cell receptor beta chains were read from a single sample in a study of blood T cell repertoires in COVID-19. The method was immunoSEQ multiplex PCR; TCRdb's version includes in-frame clones alone and lacks a portion of them. This repertoire shows about 88,000 clones, roughly 88% found once; its top ten account for around 10%. The sample comprised peripheral blood. The receptor source for this set is an elderly man with acute or convalescent COVID-19. Both conserved end residues are part of each CDR3. Fields, in order: D gene, V gene, J gene, CDR3 length, clone size, CDR3 protein, CDR3 DNA. A D gene is named only where the DNA matches it firmly. Expanded clones get a size class; other rows say once, few or many, or leave the size out.

TRBD1,TRBV19,TRBJ2-7,17,NA,CASSFYRGATSSYEQYF,TGTGCCAGTAGTTTCTACAGGGGGGCCACTAGCTCCTACGAGCAGTACTTC
NA,TRBV6-5,TRBJ2-1,14,NA,CATRLPTRNNEQFF,TGTGCCACCCGCTTACCCACAAGAAACAATGAGCAGTTCTTC
NA,TRBV5-6,TRBJ1-6,13,NA,CASRDFDNSPLHF,TGTGCCAGCAGGGACTTCGATAATTCACCCCTCCACTTT
NA,TRBV7-8,TRBJ2-5,15,NA,CASSRTDRPQETQYF,TGTGCCAGCAGCCGAACGGACAGACCACAAGAGACCCAGTACTTC
TRBD1,TRBV7-3,TRBJ1-4,13,NA,CASSSDRGEKLFF,TGTGCCAGCAGCTCCGACAGGGGGGAAAAACTGTTTTTT
TRBD1,TRBV19,TRBJ2-7,15,NA,CASSGGWTGELEQYF,TGTGCCAGTAGCGGTGGCTGGACAGGGGAACTCGAGCAGTACTTC
TRBD1,TRBV5-1,TRBJ2-7,15,NA,CASSFFWDRVDEQYF,TGCGCCAGCAGCTTCTTCTGGGACAGGGTCGACGAGCAGTACTTC
NA,TRBV27,TRBJ1-2,16,NA,CASIPSVGQLSYGYTF,TGTGCCAGCATCCCCTCCGTTGGTCAACTTAGCTATGGCTACACCTTC
NA,TRBV5-1,TRBJ1-1,15,NA,CASSSGTEMNTEAFF,TGCGCCAGCAGCTCTGGTACCGAGATGAACACTGAAGCTTTCTTT
NA,TRBV5-5,TRBJ2-1,16,NA,CASSLVDFGAYNEQFF,TGTGCCAGCAGCTTGGTGGATTTTGGGGCTTACAATGAGCAGTTCTTC
NA,TRBV4-1,TRBJ2-1,14,NA,CASSQTTAGYEQFF,TGCGCCAGCAGCCAAACGACCGCAGGGTATGAGCAGTTCTTC
TRBD1,TRBV6-2/TRBV6-3,TRBJ2-7,14,NA,CASSDGQGVYEQYF,TGTGCCAGCAGTGACGGACAGGGAGTATACGAGCAGTACTTC
TRBD1,TRBV6-1,TRBJ2-7,11,once,CASSEGTGGYF,TGTGCCAGCAGTGAGGGGACAGGGGGGTACTTC
NA,TRBV7-8,TRBJ1-2,15,NA,CASSSSDTGSYGYTF,TGTGCCAGCAGCTCCTCAGACACAGGGAGCTATGGCTACACCTTC
TRBD1,TRBV28,TRBJ1-2,18,NA,CASSSGDRGRSLNYGYTF,TGTGCCAGCAGTTCCGGGGACAGGGGGCGCTCCCTTAACTATGGCTACACCTTC
TRBD1,TRBV9,TRBJ1-3,16,NA,CASSGGQGLSGNTIYF,TGTGCCAGCAGCGGGGGACAGGGGTTGTCCGGAAACACCATATATTTT
TRBD1,TRBV19,TRBJ1-4,13,NA,CASSSQGDEKLFF,TGTGCCAGTAGTTCACAGGGGGATGAAAAACTGTTTTTT
NA,TRBV6-1,TRBJ1-6,15,NA,CASSELGATESPLHF,TGTGCCAGCAGTGAACTGGGGGCGACGGAGTCACCCCTCCACTTT
TRBD1,TRBV18,TRBJ1-5,14,once,CASSPTGDRGPQHF,TGTGCCAGCTCACCTACAGGGGATCGAGGCCCCCAGCATTTT
TRBD1,TRBV6-5,TRBJ1-1,13,NA,CAVYGTGSSEAFF,TGTGCCGTATACGGGACAGGGAGCAGTGAAGCTTTCTTT
TRBD2,TRBV25-1,TRBJ2-1,17,NA,CASSDGLAGGFGDEQFF,TGTGCCAGCAGTGACGGACTAGCGGGGGGCTTTGGGGATGAGCAGTTCTTC
TRBD1,TRBV7-6,TRBJ2-2,14,NA,CAGRTGLNTGELFF,TGTGCCGGACGGACAGGGTTGAACACCGGGGAGCTGTTTTTT
TRBD2,TRBV5-4,TRBJ2-2,16,NA,CASSALAGAFTGELFF,TGTGCCAGCAGCGCTCTAGCGGGGGCTTTCACCGGGGAGCTGTTTTTT
TRBD1,TRBV6-1,TRBJ1-3,15,NA,CASSSGTDTGNTIYF,TGTGCCAGCAGCAGTGGGACAGATACTGGAAACACCATATATTTT
NA,TRBV3-1/TRBV3-2,TRBJ1-1,15,NA,CASSPIQGSSTEAFF,TGTGCCAGCAGCCCGATTCAGGGATCGAGCACTGAAGCTTTCTTT
TRBD1,TRBV3-1/TRBV3-2,TRBJ2-5,17,NA,CASSQVPGQGVKETQYF,TGTGCCAGCAGCCAAGTTCCCGGACAGGGCGTAAAAGAGACCCAGTACTTC
NA,TRBV2,TRBJ2-3,15,NA,CASGPEWVRGDTQYF,TGTGCCAGCGGTCCCGAGTGGGTCAGGGGAGATACGCAGTATTTT
TRBD1,TRBV5-1,TRBJ1-3,17,NA,CASSGGQGGSSGNTIYF,TGCGCCAGCAGCGGTGGACAGGGAGGCAGCTCTGGAAACACCATATATTTT
NA,TRBV28,TRBJ1-2,14,NA,CASSRTATNYGYTF,TGTGCCAGCAGTCGGACTGCTACTAACTATGGCTACACCTTC
NA,TRBV10-3,TRBJ1-3,14,NA,CAISGTGGGNTIYF,TGTGCCATCAGCGGGACTGGGGGTGGAAACACCATATATTTT
TRBD1,TRBV3-1/TRBV3-2,TRBJ1-5,18,NA,CASSQDRGPPYSNQPQHF,TGTGCCAGCAGCCAAGACAGGGGGCCGCCATATAGCAATCAGCCCCAGCATTTT
TRBD1,TRBV6-5,TRBJ2-7,13,NA,CASSTGQFYEQYF,TGTGCCAGCAGTACGGGACAGTTCTACGAGCAGTACTTC
NA,TRBV10-3,TRBJ2-7,14,NA,CAIRDSNEGYEQYF,TGTGCCATCAGGGACAGCAACGAGGGTTACGAGCAGTACTTC
TRBD1,TRBV18,TRBJ1-2,12,NA,CASSPGQGEYTF,TGTGCCAGCTCACCGGGACAGGGGGAATACACCTTC
NA,TRBV3-1/TRBV3-2,TRBJ2-1,11,NA,CASSLKSEQFF,TGTGCCAGCAGCTTGAAGAGCGAGCAGTTCTTC
NA,TRBV6-5,TRBJ1-5,15,once,CASSYGGMSNQPQHF,TGTGCCAGCAGTTACGGCGGTATGAGCAATCAGCCCCAGCATTTT
TRBD1,TRBV2,TRBJ1-3,18,NA,CASTKNDPRTGAGNTIYF,TGTGCCAGCACCAAAAACGACCCCAGGACAGGGGCTGGAAACACCATATATTTT
NA,TRBV6-6,TRBJ1-1,15,NA,CASSPPRQRDTEAFF,TGTGCCAGCAGTCCCCCGAGGCAACGGGACACTGAAGCTTTCTTT
TRBD1,TRBV7-9,TRBJ1-2,14,few,CASSSRDRVNGYTF,TGTGCCAGCAGCTCTAGGGACAGGGTAAATGGCTACACCTTC
TRBD1,TRBV29-1,TRBJ1-2,15,NA,CSVGDPGQGGYGYTF,TGCAGCGTTGGGGACCCGGGACAGGGTGGCTATGGCTACACCTTC